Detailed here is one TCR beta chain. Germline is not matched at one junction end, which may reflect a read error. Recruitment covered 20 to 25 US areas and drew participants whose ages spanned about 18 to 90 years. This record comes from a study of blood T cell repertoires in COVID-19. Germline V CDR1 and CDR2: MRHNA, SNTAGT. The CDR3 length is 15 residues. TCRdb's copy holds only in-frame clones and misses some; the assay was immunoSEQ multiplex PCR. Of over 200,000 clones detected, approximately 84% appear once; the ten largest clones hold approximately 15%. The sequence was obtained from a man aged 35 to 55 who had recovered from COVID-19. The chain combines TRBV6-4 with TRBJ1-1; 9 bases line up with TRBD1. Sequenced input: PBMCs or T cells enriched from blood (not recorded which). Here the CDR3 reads CASSHGTGLNAEAFF. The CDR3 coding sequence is TGTGCCAGCAGTCATGGGACAGGGTTGAACGCTGAAGCTTTCTTT.